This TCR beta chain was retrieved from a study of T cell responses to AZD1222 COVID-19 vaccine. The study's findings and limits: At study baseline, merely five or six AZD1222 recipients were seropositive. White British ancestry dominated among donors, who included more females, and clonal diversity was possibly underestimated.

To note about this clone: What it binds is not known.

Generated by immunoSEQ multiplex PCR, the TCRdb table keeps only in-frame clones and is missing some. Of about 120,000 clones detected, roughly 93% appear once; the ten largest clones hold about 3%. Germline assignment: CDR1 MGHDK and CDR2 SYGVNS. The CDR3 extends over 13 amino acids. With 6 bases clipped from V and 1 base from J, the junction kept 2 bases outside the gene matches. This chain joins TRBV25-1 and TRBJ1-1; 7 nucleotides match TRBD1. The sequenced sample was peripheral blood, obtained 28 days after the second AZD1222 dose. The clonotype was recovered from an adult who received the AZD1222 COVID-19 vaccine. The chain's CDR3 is CASRRDRNTEAFF. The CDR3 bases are TGTGCCAGCAGACGGGACAGGAACACTGAAGCTTTCTTT. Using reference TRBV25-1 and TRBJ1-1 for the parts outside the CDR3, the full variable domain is EADIYQTPRYLVIGTGKKITLECSQTMGHDKMYWYQQDPGMELHLIHYSYGVNSTEKGDLSSESTVSRIRTEHFPLTLESARPSHTSQYLCASRRDRNTEAFFGQGTRLTVV.